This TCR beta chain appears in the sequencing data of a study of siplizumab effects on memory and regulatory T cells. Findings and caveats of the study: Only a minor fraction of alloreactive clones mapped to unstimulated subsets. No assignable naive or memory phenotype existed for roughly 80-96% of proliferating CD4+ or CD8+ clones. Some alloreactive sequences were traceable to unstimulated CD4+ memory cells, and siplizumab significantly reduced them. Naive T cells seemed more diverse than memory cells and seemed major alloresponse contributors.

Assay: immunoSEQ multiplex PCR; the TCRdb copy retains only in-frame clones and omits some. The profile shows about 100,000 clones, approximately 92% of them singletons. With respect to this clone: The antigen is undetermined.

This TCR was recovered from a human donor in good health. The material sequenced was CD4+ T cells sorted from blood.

The CDR3 sequence is CASSLTADTQYF. CDR3 bases: TGTGCCAGCAGCTTAACTGCAGATACGCAGTATTTT. The V call is TRBV7-3, the J call TRBJ2-3; D unclear. The CDR3 sequence is 12 residues long. Germline CDR1 SGHTA, CDR2 FQGTGA. Trimming shortened V by 0 bases and J by 4 bases, and 2 bases separated the two germline ends.